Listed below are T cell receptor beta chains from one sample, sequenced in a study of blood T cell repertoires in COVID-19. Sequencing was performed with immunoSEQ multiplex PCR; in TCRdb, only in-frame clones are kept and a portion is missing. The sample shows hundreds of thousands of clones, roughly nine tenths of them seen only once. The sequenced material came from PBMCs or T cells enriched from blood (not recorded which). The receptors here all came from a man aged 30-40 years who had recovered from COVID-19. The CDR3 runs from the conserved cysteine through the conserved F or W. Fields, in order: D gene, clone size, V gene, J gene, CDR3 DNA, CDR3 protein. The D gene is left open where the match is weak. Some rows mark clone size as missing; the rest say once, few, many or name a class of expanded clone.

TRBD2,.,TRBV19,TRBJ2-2,TGTGCCAGTAGGTGGGGACTAGCGGGAGTGAGCACCGGGGAGCTGTTTTTT,CASRWGLAGVSTGELFF
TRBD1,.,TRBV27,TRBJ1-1,TGTGCCAGCAGTTTAGGACAGGCGACTGAAGCTTTCTTT,CASSLGQATEAFF
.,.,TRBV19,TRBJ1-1,TGTGCCAGTAGTATAGGGCCTCGGACAGAAGCTTTCTTT,CASSIGPRTEAFF
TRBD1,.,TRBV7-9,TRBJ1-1,TGTGCCAGCAGCTTAGAAGGAGGGGGCGGCACTGAAGCTTTCTTT,CASSLEGGGGTEAFF
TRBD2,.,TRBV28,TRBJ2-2,TGTGCCAGCAGTTCCGCGGGGGGATTCACCGGGGAGCTGTTTTTT,CASSSAGGFTGELFF
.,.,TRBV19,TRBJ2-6,TGTGCCAGTAGGAAAGGAGGACTCATCTCTGGGGCCAACGTCCTGACTTTC,CASRKGGLISGANVLTF
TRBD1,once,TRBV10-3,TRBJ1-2,TGTGCCATCAGTGAGTCGGGGACAGGGGAAGTCGGCTACACCTTC,CAISESGTGEVGYTF
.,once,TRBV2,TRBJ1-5,TGTGCCAGCAGCCGGGACATTCCGGGCAATCAGCCCCAGCATTTT,CASSRDIPGNQPQHF
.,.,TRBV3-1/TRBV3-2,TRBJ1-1,TGTGCCAGCAGCCAAGGGCGGGCAGGGAACACTGAAGCTTTCTTT,CASSQGRAGNTEAFF
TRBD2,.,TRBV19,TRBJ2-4,TGTGCCAGTAGTATGGGGGGGGATGGCAAAAACATTCAGTACTTC,CASSMGGDGKNIQYF
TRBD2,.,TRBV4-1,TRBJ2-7,TGCGCCAGCAGCATAAGGGGTTTGCGGGAGGCCTCCTACGAGCAGTACTTC,CASSIRGLREASYEQYF
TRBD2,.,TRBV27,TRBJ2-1,TGTGCCAGCAGTCCACGACTAGCGGGAGGGTCCAATGAGCAGTTCTTC,CASSPRLAGGSNEQFF
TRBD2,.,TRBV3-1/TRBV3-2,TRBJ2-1,TGTGCCAGCAGCCAAGATCAGCTAGCGGGAGGCCCACACAATGAGCAGTTCTTC,CASSQDQLAGGPHNEQFF
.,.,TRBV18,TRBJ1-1,TGTGCCAGCTCACCCCAACAGGACAACACTGAAGCTTTCTTT,CASSPQQDNTEAFF
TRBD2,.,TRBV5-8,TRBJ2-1,TGTGCCAGCAGCGGGGGGACTAGCTCCTCCTACAATGAGCAGTTCTTC,CASSGGTSSSYNEQFF
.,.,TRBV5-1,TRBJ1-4,TGCGCCAGCAGGCCAACGGTCATTAATGAAAAACTGTTTTTT,CASRPTVINEKLFF
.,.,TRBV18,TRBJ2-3,TGTGCCAGCTCACCAAATCAGGGGTTCAGCACAGATACGCAGTATTTT,CASSPNQGFSTDTQYF
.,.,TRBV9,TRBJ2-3,TGTGCCAGCAGCGTAGTCGCGGAAAGCACAGATACGCAGTATTTT,CASSVVAESTDTQYF
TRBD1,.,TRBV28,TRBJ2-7,TGTGCCAGCAGCAAGGCTGCAGGGGGAAACGAGCAGTACTTC,CASSKAAGGNEQYF
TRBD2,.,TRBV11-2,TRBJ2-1,TGTGCCAGCAGCCACCCCAGGGCGGGAGATACTTACAATGAGCAGTTCTTC,CASSHPRAGDTYNEQFF
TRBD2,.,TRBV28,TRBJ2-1,TGTGCCAGCAGCATCAGCGGGAGGACTGAGCAGTTCTTC,CASSISGRTEQFF
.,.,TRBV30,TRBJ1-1,TGTGCCTGGAGGGACAACCTCAACACTGAAGCTTTCTTT,CAWRDNLNTEAFF
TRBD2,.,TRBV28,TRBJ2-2,TGTGCCAGCAGTTTGTCTCTTATTATTCTAGCGGGAGGAACCACCGGGGAGCTGTTTTTT,CASSLSLIILAGGTTGELFF
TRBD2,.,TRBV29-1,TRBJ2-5,TGCAGCGTTGTAAAGACAGGAACTAGCGGATTCTACTTC,CSVVKTGTSGFYF
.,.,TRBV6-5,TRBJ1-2,TGTGCCAGCAGTTACTGGCAGGGAAACTATGGCTACACCTTC,CASSYWQGNYGYTF
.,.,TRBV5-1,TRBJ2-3,TGCGCCAGCAGCTTATCTTCCCAGGGCACAGATACGCAGTATTTT,CASSLSSQGTDTQYF
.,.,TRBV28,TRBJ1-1,TGTGCCAGCAGTCACCCCTATATAGGGAGCATGAACACTGAAGCTTTCTTT,CASSHPYIGSMNTEAFF
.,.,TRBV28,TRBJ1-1,TGTGCCAGCAGTTTACCCGGACTGCTGAACACTGAAGCTTTCTTT,CASSLPGLLNTEAFF
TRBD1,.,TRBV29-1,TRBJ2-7,TGCAGCGTCAAACGCGGGACAGGGTCCTACGAGCAGTACTTC,CSVKRGTGSYEQYF
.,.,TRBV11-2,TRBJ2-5,TGTGCCAGCCAAAAAGAGACCCAGTACTTC,CASQKETQYF
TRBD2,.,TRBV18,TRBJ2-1,TGTGCCAGCTCACCACCGACTAGCGGGAGTCTAAATGAGCAGTTCTTC,CASSPPTSGSLNEQFF
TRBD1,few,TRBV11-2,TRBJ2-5,TGTGCCAGCAGCCCTCGGACAGGGGAAGAGACCCAGTACTTC,CASSPRTGEETQYF
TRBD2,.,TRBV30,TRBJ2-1,TGTGCCTGGAGTGTACGGTGGACTAGCAAACGCAATGAGCAGTTCTTC,CAWSVRWTSKRNEQFF
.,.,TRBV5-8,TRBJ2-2,TGTGCCAGCAGTCCCGCTGACCGGGACACCGGGGAGCTGTTTTTT,CASSPADRDTGELFF
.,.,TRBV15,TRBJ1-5,TGTGCCACCAGCGGTTGGGACATTATTAATCAGCCCCAGCATTTT,CATSGWDIINQPQHF
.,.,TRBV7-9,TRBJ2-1,TGTGCCAGCAGCTTAAGCGCTTCGGAGCAGTTCTTC,CASSLSASEQFF
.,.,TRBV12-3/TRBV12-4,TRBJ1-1,TGTGCCAGCAGTTTTATTACTGAAGCTTTCTTT,CASSFITEAFF
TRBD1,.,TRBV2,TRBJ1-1,TGTGCCAGCAGCTGGCTCGCGACAGGGATCGACACTGAAGCTTTCTTT,CASSWLATGIDTEAFF
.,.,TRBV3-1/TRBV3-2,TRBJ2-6,TGTGCCAGCAGCCAAGATGCGCTGGTCCGCTCTGGGGCCAACGTCCTGACTTTC,CASSQDALVRSGANVLTF
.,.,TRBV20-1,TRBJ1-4,TGCAGTGCTAGTCGGCAGGGTTATGAAAAACTGTTTTTT,CSASRQGYEKLFF
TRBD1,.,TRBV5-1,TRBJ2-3,TGCGCCAGCAGACCGAGACAGGGGCGAAGCACAGATACGCAGTATTTT,CASRPRQGRSTDTQYF
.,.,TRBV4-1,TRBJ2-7,TGCGCCAGCAGCCAAGAAGGCAGGGATTCCTACGAGCAGTACTTC,CASSQEGRDSYEQYF